These T cell receptor beta chains were read from a single sample in a study of blood T cell repertoires in COVID-19. Here immunoSEQ multiplex PCR was the method, and the copy in TCRdb shows in-frame clones only, minus some. The data show approximately 270,000 clones, 91% seen once. Sequences were obtained from PBMCs or T cells enriched from blood (not recorded which). Source of these receptors: a man aged 40-49 years who had been exposed to COVID-19. Both conserved end residues are part of each CDR3.

V: TRBV2
length: 14
CDR3: CASSRELDTGELFF

V: TRBV5-6
length: 18
CDR3: CASSLVTSGRSSYNEQFF

V: TRBV10-1
length: 13
CDR3: CASRGHRDQPQHF

V: TRBV7-9
length: 15
CDR3: CASSLDLSSGTEAFF

V: TRBV11-2
length: 19
CDR3: CASSHLAGGESGPIGGYTF

V: TRBV4-2
length: 15
CDR3: CASSQDRATYNEQFF

V: TRBV24-1
length: 17
CDR3: CATSDPLRVAGSNEQFF

V: TRBV2
length: 14
CDR3: CATHPGTGNNEQFF

V: TRBV11-2
length: 12
CDR3: CASSLLIYEQYF

V: TRBV5-1
length: 13
CDR3: CASSQGQTYEQYF

V: TRBV28
length: 15
CDR3: CASSISQRYQETQYF

V: TRBV5-5
length: 13
CDR3: CASSLTSGLEQYF

V: TRBV6-5
length: 15
CDR3: CASSYSAETNYGYTF

V: TRBV2
length: 16
CDR3: CASRGWSGTGYNEQFF

V: TRBV11-3
length: 16
CDR3: CASSVDGTGVNYGYTF

V: TRBV5-1
length: 15
CDR3: CASSLVQGLGETQYF

V: TRBV20-1
length: 14
CDR3: CSASLGGISSPLHF